The 19 T cell receptor beta chains below come from one sample, sequenced in a study of T cell repertoires in urothelial bladder cancer (dated by TCRdb to between 2017 and 2020). Libraries were constructed by the immunoSEQ multiplex PCR assay. The table was pulled from immuneACCESS by TCRdb, which kept in-frame rearrangements only. Such tables lose some clones; where checked, under half of the loss comes from unresolved V genes, and the rest has no known cause. Recorded for this sample are thousands of clones; roughly 50% of them occurred a single time. About 30% of the sample is in the top ten clones. Sequences were obtained from tumor-infiltrating cells from bladder cancer. Receptors originate from a human donor with urothelial carcinoma.

In this sample, this clone turned up a few times. This sequence joins TRBV5-6 and TRBJ2-7; 7 positions agree with TRBD1. The CDR3 loop spans 13 amino acids. Germline-derived CDR1 and CDR2 are SGHDT and YYEEEE. With 4 bases clipped from V and 2 bases from J, the junction kept 3 bases outside the gene matches. Written as DNA, the CDR3 is TGTGCCAGCAGCATTGGACAGGCCTACGAGCAGTACTTC. This codes for CASSIGQAYEQYF.

The chain uses TRBV10-3 and TRBJ1-2; 8 positions agree with TRBD1. This CDR3 spans 14 amino acids. From germline, CDR1 is ENHRY and CDR2 SYGVKD. J was trimmed by 7 bases and V by 0 bases; bases with no gene match: 4. The DNA for the CDR3 is TGTGCCATCAGTGAGTCCGACAGGGGAAGTGGCTACACCTTC. It encodes CAISESDRGSGYTF.

The chain uses TRBV9 and TRBJ1-2; D is uncertain. The germline gives CDR1 SGDLS, CDR2 YYNGEE. The CDR3 is 12 residues long. The germline V and J ends were trimmed by 4 bases and 7 bases, with 11 bases remaining between them. The CDR3 loop is CASSPPSRGYTF. Written as DNA, the CDR3 is TGTGCCAGCAGCCCCCCCAGTCGTGGCTACACCTTC.

V is TRBV30 and J is TRBJ2-7; 7 bases are shared with TRBD1. With V trimmed by 2 bases and J by 6 bases, 16 bases remained unmatched. Per the germline V gene, CDR1 is GTSNPN and CDR2 is SVGIG (reference sequence). This CDR3 comprises 16 residues. CDR3 coding DNA: TGTGCCTGGAGTCCTCGAGGGCATACATCAGGGGGCGAGCAGTACTTC. Encoded protein: CAWSPRGHTSGGEQYF.

The CDR3 region is CASGLVTGGELFF. The CDR3 nucleotides read TGTGCTAGTGGTTTGGTAACAGGCGGGGAGCTGTTTTTT. The chain joins TRBV12-5 to TRBJ2-2; perhaps TRBD1 as D (5 bases). Germline V lookup: CDR1 LGHNT, CDR2 FRNRAP. This CDR3 contains 13 residues. V was shortened by 0 bases and J by 7 bases, with 6 bases between the two germline ends.

This sequence joins TRBV10-3 and TRBJ1-1, with no clear D. Deletions cut 2 bases from V and 4 bases from J, with 8 bases between. CDR3 size: 13 residues. Germline loops: CDR1 ENHRY, CDR2 SYGVKD. CDR3 sequence reads: CAISEQEGTEAFF. The CDR3 DNA follows: TGTGCCATCAGTGAGCAGGAAGGCACTGAAGCTTTCTTT.

The CDR3 loop reads CASSQNRQGVREGRGYTF. Here the CDR3 DNA reads TGCGCCAGCAGCCAGAACAGACAGGGGGTGCGCGAAGGGCGGGGCTACACCTTC. The rearrangement links TRBV4-1 to TRBJ1-2, with TRBD1 matching over 9 bases. This CDR3 has 18 residues. Losses at the gene ends were 3 bases for V and 8 bases for J; bases not matched to a gene: 19. Looked up from germline, CDR1 is MGHRA and CDR2 is YSYEKL.

The chain combines TRBV7-2 with TRBJ1-6; 8 nucleotides match TRBD1. The length of the CDR3 is 16 residues. The germline V gene encodes CDR1 SGHTA and CDR2 FQGNSA. The junction had 3 bases not matched to a gene; V was cut back by 0 bases and J by 5 bases. This chain's CDR3 is CASSLALQGDNSPLHF. The CDR3 nucleotides are TGTGCCAGCAGCTTAGCCCTACAGGGGGATAATTCACCCCTCCACTTT.

The gene calls are TRBV9 and TRBJ2-3; D not resolved. The CDR3 contains 13 residues. V lost 3 bases, J lost 2 bases, and 7 bases lay in between. Germline V gene sequence: CDR1 SGDLS, CDR2 YYNGEE. Here the CDR3 reads CASSGIPTDTQYF. In DNA form, the CDR3 reads TGTGCCAGCAGCGGGATTCCCACAGATACGCAGTATTTT.

This clone ranks as medium-sized. The V call is TRBV28, the J call TRBJ1-1; TRBD1 might be the D (6 bases). Germline V gives CDR1 MDHEN, CDR2 SYDVKM. Trimming stripped 5 bases from V and 0 bases from J, with 10 bases between. The CDR3 has 14 residues. The CDR3: CASSPGHLNTEAFF. The CDR3 bases are TGTGCCAGCAGTCCGGGACACCTGAACACTGAAGCTTTCTTT.

J is TRBJ1-2 and V is TRBV6-5; maybe TRBD1 (5 bases). V was pared by 6 bases and J by 4 bases, with 12 bases between. CDR3 length: 13 amino acids. Germline assignment: CDR1 MNHEY and CDR2 SVGAGI. This CDR3 reads CASSGGNSYGYTF. In nucleotides, the CDR3 is TGTGCCAGCAGCGGGGGGAATTCCTATGGCTACACCTTC.

The chain recombines TRBV11-3 with TRBJ1-1; D gene ambiguous. The CDR3 extends over 13 amino acids. Germline V CDR1 and CDR2: SGHNT, YENEEA. Trimming shortened V by 5 bases and J by 4 bases, and 11 bases separated the two germline ends. The CDR3 region has the DNA TGTGCCAGCAGCCGGAATTTCGGCACTGAAGCTTTCTTT. It translates to CASSRNFGTEAFF.

This clone was observed a few times. The chain carries TRBV7-4 and TRBJ2-1; D possibly corresponds to TRBD1 (6 bases). Trimming removed 4 bases from V and 5 bases from J, with 12 bases in between. The CDR3 spans 14 residues. In germline, CDR1 is SGHVT, CDR2 SQSDAQ. The CDR3 sequence: CASSSGVGDNEQFF. In DNA form, the CDR3 reads TGTGCCAGCAGCTCAGGGGTCGGGGACAATGAGCAGTTCTTC.

J is TRBJ2-3 and V is TRBV5-6; 8 bases map to TRBD2. The CDR3 consists of 14 residues. The trim removed 4 bases at V and 5 bases at J, leaving 6 bases unmatched. CDR1 and CDR2 from the germline V gene are SGHDT and YYEEEE. CDR3 in amino acids: CASSPGLAGDTQYF. The CDR3 DNA reads TGTGCCAGCAGCCCGGGGCTAGCGGGAGATACGCAGTATTTT.

This clone was observed a handful of times. This chain joins TRBV28 and TRBJ1-2, with 10 bases identical to TRBD1. Trimming removed 6 bases from V and 8 bases from J; junction bases left unmatched: 3. CDR3 size: 12 residues. The germline CDR1 and CDR2 sequences are MDHEN and SYDVKM. The CDR3: CASRGQGGGYTF. CDR3 sequence (DNA): TGTGCCAGCAGAGGACAGGGGGGAGGCTACACCTTC.

This clone occurred a few times. The chain links TRBV6-5 to TRBJ1-1; TRBD1 matches 8 bases. Germline CDR1 and CDR2: MNHEY and SVGAGI. Losses at the gene ends were 4 bases for V and 7 bases for J; bases not matched to a gene: 2. The CDR3 spans 12 residues. This CDR3 is CASSSGTGEAFF. DNA of the CDR3: TGTGCCAGCAGTTCCGGGACAGGTGAAGCTTTCTTT.

V gene TRBV19 combines with J gene TRBJ1-3, with D uncertain. Germline V lookup: CDR1 LNHDA, CDR2 SQIVND (reference sequence). V lost 7 bases and J lost 0, with 10 bases in between. The CDR3 loop spans 14 amino acids. The CDR3 spells CASTAASSGNTIYF. The CDR3 DNA is TGTGCCAGTACGGCAGCCTCCTCTGGAAACACCATATATTTT.

As for this clone: A junction boundary mismatches the germline segment, possibly from a read error. The chain recombines TRBV10-3 with TRBJ1-1; D remains unclear. CDR3 length: 13 residues. CDR1 is ENHRY, CDR2 SYGVKD, per germline. CDR3 sequence reads: CASSYWVNTEAFF. CDR3 DNA: TGTGCCAGCAGTTATTGGGTGAACACTGAAGCTTTCTTT.

V is TRBV6-5 and J is TRBJ1-1; TRBD1 matches 12 bases. V dropped 2 bases and J dropped 11; count of bases not matched to a gene: 6. The CDR3 length is 14 residues. Germline assignment: CDR1 MNHEY and CDR2 SVGAGI. The CDR3 DNA is TGTGCCAGCAGTTACGTGGGACAGGGGGCTGGCGCTTTCTTT. This translates into CASSYVGQGAGAFF.